Presented here are 24 T cell receptor beta chains from one specimen sequenced in a study of brain T cells in children with intractable seizures. The table came from immunoSEQ multiplex PCR; TCRdb's copy has only in-frame clones and leaves some out. Among tens of thousands of clones listed, about 90% were seen once. The input for sequencing was peripheral blood, taken at surgery. These receptors were collected from a girl aged 2-9 years with Rasmussen encephalitis and intractable seizures.

This chain links TRBV7-2 with TRBJ2-1; D tentatively reads TRBD1 or TRBD2 (5 bases each). V shed 6 bases and J shed 0 bases, with 12 bases lying between them. The CDR3 runs to 15 residues. Germline CDR1 is SGHTA and CDR2 is FQGNSA. CDR3 coding DNA: TGTGCCAGCAGGTCCCGGGACGCCTCCTACAATGAGCAGTTCTTC. Its translation: CASRSRDASYNEQFF.

This chain uses TRBV9 with TRBJ2-7, with TRBD2 identical over 10 bases. CDR1 and CDR2 from the germline V gene are SGDLS and YYNGEE. The CDR3 has 15 residues. Trimming took 1 base from V and 6 from J; bases not matched to a gene: 7. The CDR3 reads CASSVTPASGSEQYF. The CDR3 DNA reads as TGTGCCAGCAGCGTAACCCCTGCTAGCGGGAGCGAGCAGTACTTC.

The chain joins TRBV3-1 (or the pseudogene TRBV3-2) to TRBJ1-4; 7 nucleotides line up with TRBD1. The CDR3 is made up of 18 amino acids. V trimming: 5 bases; J trimming: 1 base; junction bases outside the gene matches: 13. Germline V gene data show CDR1 as LGHDT and CDR2 as YNNKEL (reference sequence). The CDR3 is CASSGRLRQGGTNEKLFF. The CDR3 nucleotides read TGTGCCAGCAGCGGTCGACTGAGACAGGGAGGAACTAATGAAAAACTGTTTTTT.

The chain links TRBV7-8 to TRBJ2-5; TRBD2 matches 8 bases. Germline V gene lookup returns CDR1 SGHVS and CDR2 FQNEAQ. The CDR3 loop spans 13 amino acids. V lost 5 bases and J lost 5; bases outside the gene matches: 4. As DNA, the CDR3 is TGTGCCAGCAGCCCACGACTAGCGGAGACCCAGTACTTC. Amino acid sequence: CASSPRLAETQYF.

V gene TRBV11-2 combines with J gene TRBJ1-1; D remains ambiguous. Trimming took 0 bases from V and 0 from J, leaving 5 bases between them. The CDR3 has 14 residues. Germline CDR1 SGHAT, CDR2 FQNNGV. CDR3 sequence reads: CASSLDGMNTEAFF. As DNA, the CDR3 is TGTGCCAGCAGCTTAGACGGGATGAACACTGAAGCTTTCTTT.

The chain employs TRBV9 and TRBJ2-3; 13 nucleotides agree with TRBD2. Germline lookup yields CDR1 SGDLS and CDR2 YYNGEE. The CDR3 consists of 16 residues. The trim removed 3 bases at V and 10 bases at J, leaving 11 bases unmatched. The CDR3 sequence: CASSASPGLAGAPQYF. The DNA for the CDR3 is TGTGCCAGCAGCGCTTCTCCCGGACTAGCGGGAGCCCCGCAGTATTTT.

The genes are TRBV2 and TRBJ1-4, with no clear D. Looked up from germline, CDR1 is SNHLY and CDR2 is FYNNEI. V was pared by 2 bases and J by 6 bases, with 7 bases between. This CDR3 spans 13 amino acids. Here the CDR3 reads CASSEIRDEKLFF. CDR3 coding DNA: TGTGCCAGCAGTGAAATCCGAGATGAAAAACTGTTTTTT.

As DNA, the CDR3 is TGTGCCAGCCGGCCGTTGGCAGATACGCAGTATTTT. Its translation is CASRPLADTQYF. The V and J genes are TRBV7-9 and TRBJ2-3; no firm D call. The V end lost 8 bases, the J end lost 4 bases, and 10 bases lay between the germline ends. In germline, CDR1 is SEHNR, CDR2 FQNEAQ (reference sequence). The CDR3 contains 12 residues.

The chain uses TRBV3-1 (or the pseudogene TRBV3-2) and TRBJ2-7, with 10 bases aligning to TRBD2. Germline V gene data show CDR1 as LGHDT and CDR2 as YNNKEL (reference sequence). The trim removed 3 bases at V and 1 base at J, leaving 3 bases unmatched. CDR3 length: 15 amino acids. CDR3 loop: CASSQTSGPSYEQYF. CDR3 sequence (DNA): TGTGCCAGCAGCCAGACTAGCGGGCCTTCCTACGAGCAGTACTTC.

The chain joins TRBV7-2 to TRBJ2-2, with D perhaps matching TRBD2 (6 bases). Trimming took off 2 bases at V and 0 bases at J, with 7 bases between the two ends. Per the germline V gene, CDR1 is SGHTA and CDR2 is FQGNSA. This CDR3 comprises 15 residues. The CDR3 reads CASSLTGANTGELFF. The DNA for the CDR3 is TGTGCCAGCAGCTTAACGGGGGCGAACACCGGGGAGCTGTTTTTT.

V usage is TRBV6-5 and J usage is TRBJ1-6, with 7 bases identical to TRBD1. V was clipped by 0 bases and J by 10 bases; unmatched bases: 0. Germline assignment: CDR1 MNHEY and CDR2 SVGAGI. This CDR3 region has 13 residues. In DNA form, the CDR3 reads TGTGCCAGCAGTTACTCGGGACAGTCACCCCTCCACTTT. Residues: CASSYSGQSPLHF.

This chain joins TRBV5-1 and TRBJ2-1; weak D call: TRBD2 (7 bases). Germline V gives CDR1 SGHRS, CDR2 YFSETQ. The CDR3 consists of 16 residues. Between the trimmed V and J ends, which lost 4 bases and 7 bases, there was a span of 21 bases. CDR3 DNA: TGCGCCAGCAGCCCACGGGGGGACAAGGGATCAAATGAGCAGTTCTTC. This gives the protein CASSPRGDKGSNEQFF.

This chain connects TRBV10-3 to TRBJ2-5, with a tentative D call TRBD1 (6 bases). Trimming stripped 8 bases from V and 3 bases from J, with 10 bases between. This CDR3 is 12 amino acids long. Germline V lookup: CDR1 ENHRY, CDR2 SYGVKD. CDR3 sequence: CAISGDEETQYF. The CDR3 region has the DNA TGTGCCATCTCAGGGGACGAAGAGACCCAGTACTTC.

The rearrangement links TRBV6-6 to TRBJ2-4, with 10 positions matching TRBD1. CDR1 and CDR2 from the germline V gene are MNHNY and SVGAGI (reference sequence). This CDR3 has 18 residues. After removal of 5 bases from V and 1 base from J, the junction contained 11 bases not matched to a gene. As DNA, the CDR3 is TGTGCCAGCAGTCCCACGGGACAGGGGTGGGAGGCCAAAAACATTCAGTACTTC. As protein: CASSPTGQGWEAKNIQYF.

J is TRBJ2-6 and V is TRBV27; D might be TRBD1 or TRBD2, each matching 5 bases. There are 18 residues in the CDR3. Germline values: CDR1 MNHEY, CDR2 SMNVEV (reference sequence). The V end was cut by 3 bases, the J end by 0 bases, with 15 bases between. In DNA form, the CDR3 reads TGTGCCAGCAGTTTCCTACGGGGCCGTAACTCTGGGGCCAACGTCCTGACTTTC. It yields the protein CASSFLRGRNSGANVLTF.

The chain links TRBV30 to TRBJ1-6, with TRBD1 as a possible D gene (6 bases). The germline V gene has CDR1 GTSNPN and CDR2 SVGIG (reference sequence). Trimming cost V 4 bases and J 1 base, with 14 bases left between them. CDR3 length equals 16 residues. The CDR3 nucleotides are TGTGCCTGGATGAACAGGGTAATATCCTATAATTCACCCCTCCACTTT. It is translated as CAWMNRVISYNSPLHF.

The chain is built from TRBV19 and TRBJ2-7; perhaps TRBD2 as D (6 bases). The CDR3 extends over 16 amino acids. Between the trimmed V and J ends, which lost 3 bases and 2 bases, there was a span of 17 bases. Germline CDR1 is LNHDA and CDR2 is SQIVND (reference sequence). The CDR3 reads CASSMATGLIPYEQYF. The CDR3 DNA sequence: TGTGCCAGTAGTATGGCGACGGGACTTATTCCCTACGAGCAGTACTTC.

The rearrangement uses TRBV6-5 and TRBJ1-6; D call uncertain. The germline gives CDR1 MNHEY, CDR2 SVGAGI. Trimming cost V 6 bases and J 0 bases, with 6 bases left between them. The CDR3 covers 14 residues. CDR3 residues: CASRRSSYNSPLHF. In DNA, the CDR3 is TGTGCCAGCAGACGGAGCTCCTATAATTCACCCCTCCACTTT.

A single count supports this clone. The chain combines TRBV27 with TRBJ2-7, with 9 bases matching TRBD2. Trimming cost V 3 bases and J 2 bases; bases outside gene matches: 2. There are 14 residues in the CDR3. The germline V gene has CDR1 MNHEY and CDR2 SMNVEV (reference sequence). The CDR3 sequence is CASSLASGAYEQYF. The CDR3 DNA is TGTGCCAGCAGTTTGGCTAGCGGGGCCTACGAGCAGTACTTC.

The chain carries TRBV29-1 and TRBJ1-1, with TRBD1 identical over 9 bases. V shed 6 bases, J shed 4 bases, and the junction held 9 bases outside the gene matches. CDR1 is SQVTM and CDR2 is ANQGSEA in the germline V gene. The CDR3 covers 14 residues. CDR3 coding DNA: TGCAGCGTAAAAAGTCGACAGGGGGGCACTGAAGCTTTCTTT. Translating gives CSVKSRQGGTEAFF.

This chain uses TRBV30 with TRBJ1-5; TRBD1 might be the D (6 bases). The CDR3 is made up of 14 amino acids. Deletions cut 2 bases from V and 5 bases from J, with 13 bases between. Germline CDR1 and CDR2: GTSNPN and SVGIG (reference sequence). This chain's CDR3 is CAWSNGQIYQPQHF. As DNA, the CDR3 is TGTGCCTGGAGTAATGGACAGATTTATCAGCCCCAGCATTTT.

The sample holds one count of this clone. The chain employs TRBV28 and TRBJ2-2, with 15 bases identical to TRBD2. The V gene end was trimmed by 2 bases and the J gene end by 4 bases; junction bases not matched to a gene: 5. CDR1 is MDHEN and CDR2 is SYDVKM in the germline V gene. The CDR3 runs to 18 residues. In nucleotides, the CDR3 is TGTGCCAGCAGTTTAGGACTAGCGGGGGGGCCGGGCACCGGGGAGCTGTTTTTT. It codes for CASSLGLAGGPGTGELFF.

The chain is built from TRBV27 and TRBJ1-5, with 9 bases fitting TRBD1. The V segment lost 8 bases and the J segment 2 bases; nucleotides outside the gene matches: 7. Germline V gene lookup returns CDR1 MNHEY and CDR2 SMNVEV (reference sequence). The CDR3 sequence is 15 residues long. For the CDR3, the DNA is TGTGCCAGCGGAGGGACAGGGTATCGCAATCAGCCCCAGCATTTT. Amino acid sequence: CASGGTGYRNQPQHF.

The chain couples TRBV5-4 to TRBJ1-2, with unresolved D. Trimming pared 2 bases from V and 5 bases from J, leaving 7 bases between. Germline assignment: CDR1 SGHNT and CDR2 YYREEE (reference sequence). The CDR3 is 12 residues long. The CDR3 DNA reads TGTGCCAGCAGCTTACGCGCGTATGGCTACACCTTC. As protein: CASSLRAYGYTF.